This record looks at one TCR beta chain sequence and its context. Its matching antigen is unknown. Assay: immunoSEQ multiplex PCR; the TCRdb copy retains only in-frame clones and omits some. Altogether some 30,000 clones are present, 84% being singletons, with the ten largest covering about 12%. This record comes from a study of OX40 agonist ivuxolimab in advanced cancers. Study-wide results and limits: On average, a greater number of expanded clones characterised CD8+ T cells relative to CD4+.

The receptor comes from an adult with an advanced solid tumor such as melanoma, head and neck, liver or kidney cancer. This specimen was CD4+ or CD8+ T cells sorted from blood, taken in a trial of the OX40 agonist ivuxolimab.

CDR3 amino acids: CASSYTASGNTIYF. CDR3 DNA sequence: TGTGCCAGCAGTTACACAGCTTCTGGAAACACCATATATTTT. The chain is built from TRBV6-5 and TRBJ1-3; D gene unclear. The CDR3 runs to 14 residues. Germline V lookup: CDR1 MNHEY, CDR2 SVGAGI. Trimming took 2 bases from V and 1 from J, leaving 6 bases between them.